Given below is one T cell receptor (beta chain) in context. In this sample, this clonotype turned up a few times. No antigen is known for it. Within one base of it there is no much larger clone, and no base qualities were kept. The data were obtained in a study of blood T cells in healthy people across ages (dated by TCRdb to between 2015 and 2017). Describing the broader study: In model experiments, template switching captured about one uniquely barcoded TCR beta cDNA molecule for every two T cells. To track age-related changes in TCR beta repertoire diversity, the study relied on deep sequencing normalized with unique cDNA molecular identifiers. The donors were divided into four age groups: young (average around 17 years), middle-aged (about 41), aged (about 61) and long-lived (nearly 85). To avoid experimental bias, donors of different ages were spread randomly across the sequencing lanes. The study analyzed two additional independent replicas of 1 million unique cDNA reads from the same blood draw for two donors, one aged 18 to 30 and one aged 80 or older.

Trimming costs V 9 bases and J 1 base, and their ends lie 9 bases apart. The CDR3 numbers 12 residues from cysteine through phenylalanine. Only the CDR3 region is kept as DNA, spanning 36 bases read in frame from base 1. The research as a whole found: Since profiling was done on bulk unsorted PBMCs, naive and antigen-experienced compartments could not be conclusively compared. Estimates of total diversity from one million sequenced T cells were regarded as lower bounds and underestimates. As age increased, observed TCR beta diversity per million T cells dropped in a roughly linear way, and a significant reduction was already evident by age about 40. Compared with the aged group, the long-lived group had more naive CD4+ T cells, fewer expanded clones and increased TCR diversity, suggesting age selection. The CMV infection status of donors was not known, potentially confounding age-related changes in expanded clonotypes. A strong correlation was found between observed TCR beta diversity and the percentage of naive T cells measured by flow cytometry.

The 40 or so donors, aged about 6 to 95 years, were systemically healthy Caucasian individuals from Russia. Each donor gave 8 to 10 milliliters of peripheral blood, collected into EDTA-treated Vacutainer tubes. Ficoll-Paque density-gradient centrifugation was used to isolate PBMCs, with at least 6 million per sample. Total RNA was extracted from PBMCs with Trizol reagent, with at least 6 micrograms obtained per sample. For every donor, an aliquot of PBMCs went through flow cytometry to measure the percentages of naive CD45RAhigh/CD27high T cells. Libraries were made using 5' RACE. Instrument used: Illumina HiSeq 2500. A second PCR of about 6 to 11 cycles was run with a J-beta primer mix and a sample-barcoded 5' primer. Each TCR beta cDNA molecule received a unique molecular identifier from a template-switch 5' adaptor carrying 12 random nucleotides. At least 2.5 million CDR3-containing paired-end reads were obtained from each sample. The Mint cDNA synthesis kit, primed by a TRBC-specific oligonucleotide, was used to synthesize first-strand cDNA from all RNA. Following uracil-DNA glycosylase treatment, a first 18-cycle PCR with universal primers M1SS and BC2_uni_R was performed on all cDNA. In the authors' own workflow: Normalization of each sample was performed by random selection of 1 million high-quality reads, each carrying a distinct molecular identifier. Instead of being binned into consensus sequences, reads that shared molecular identifiers were thrown out. MiTCR, run with a Q25 quality threshold and the strictest error-elimination algorithm, handled CDR3 identification, clonotype clustering and error correction. A nonparametric unseen species model with Euler transformation was used to estimate lower-bound total TCR beta diversity. The public sequencing data were trimmed at Q25 with fastp and processed into clonotypes with MiXCR by TCRdb, which kept only in-frame beta chains. Every entry covers one CDR3 protein and lists the most common genes and DNA from its rows. These V and J calls originate from TCRdb's pipeline instead of the authors' own analysis. This sample holds about 900,000 distinct CDR3 sequences; about 62% were observed only once. The top ten hold around a quarter of the sample.

The specimen sequenced was blood. The chain uses TRBV12-3 or TRBV12-4 and TRBJ1-2; the D gene lacks a confident call. This clonotype originated in a man aged 25-40 years in good health. The nucleotide sequence reads as follows: TGTGCCAGTCGGCGGGGTAACTATGGCTACACCTTC. It is translated as CASRRGNYGYTF.